The rows below give T cell receptor beta chains drawn from one sample of a study of PD-1 blockade in classical Hodgkin lymphoma. Libraries were prepared by immunoSEQ multiplex PCR; TCRdb keeps only in-frame clonotypes and omits some of them. The table records tens of thousands of clones, around 90% of them present only once. The material was peripheral blood mononuclear cells (PBMCs), obtained before the fourth cycle of nivolumab. These receptors were obtained from a human donor with classical Hodgkin lymphoma. CDR3s include the opening cysteine and the closing phenylalanine or tryptophan. The D gene is left open where the match is weak. Size is omitted from some rows. Given values are once, few, many or a class for expanded clones.

TGCGCCAGCAGCTTAGGACTAGCGGGAGTAGGTAATGAGCAGTTCTTC | CASSLGLAGVGNEQFF | TRBV5-1 | - | TRBD2 | 16 | TRBJ2-1
TGTGCCAGTACCCGACTGGACGGCACAGATACGCAGTATTTT | CASTRLDGTDTQYF | TRBV19 | - | - | 14 | TRBJ2-3
TGTGCCATCAGTGAAATCGCAGGCGCTAATGAGCAGTTCTTC | CAISEIAGANEQFF | TRBV10-3 | - | - | 14 | TRBJ2-1
TGTGCCAGCAGTTCCGGACAGGGAGCCACTGAAGCTTTCTTT | CASSSGQGATEAFF | TRBV6-5 | - | TRBD1 | 14 | TRBJ1-1
TGTGCCAGCAGTACAGGGAGGGATAGCAATCAGCCCCAGCATTTT | CASSTGRDSNQPQHF | TRBV2 | - | - | 15 | TRBJ1-5
TGTGCCAGCAGCCCTAGCGCGACTAGCGCCCGAAACCACGAGCAGTACTTC | CASSPSATSARNHEQYF | TRBV9 | - | TRBD2 | 17 | TRBJ2-7
TGTGCCAGCAGCCCTACCGGGGGGTCCAATCAGCCCCAGCATTTT | CASSPTGGSNQPQHF | TRBV28 | once | - | 15 | TRBJ1-5
TGCGCCAGCAGCTTGGGCAGTTACCAAGAGACCCAGTACTTC | CASSLGSYQETQYF | TRBV5-1 | - | - | 14 | TRBJ2-5
TGTGCCAGTAGTATAGGAGCGGACACAGATACGCAGTATTTT | CASSIGADTDTQYF | TRBV19 | - | - | 14 | TRBJ2-3
TGTGCCAGCCGAAGAAGCACCGGGGAGCTGTTTTTT | CASRRSTGELFF | TRBV7-9 | - | - | 12 | TRBJ2-2
TGTGCCAGTAGTATGGGTCACAGGGGGCGTCCGATGAACACTGAAGCTTTCTTT | CASSMGHRGRPMNTEAFF | TRBV19 | few | TRBD1 | 18 | TRBJ1-1
TGTGCCAGCAGTTTGAAAAGTGTTGACGAGCAGTACTTC | CASSLKSVDEQYF | TRBV28 | - | - | 13 | TRBJ2-7
TGTGCCAGCAGTTCCCCTCTAGCGGGCAGATACGAGCAGTACTTC | CASSSPLAGRYEQYF | TRBV27 | - | TRBD2 | 15 | TRBJ2-7
TGTGCCAGCAGTCCAAGGGACAGGGGGCTCTTCGGTGGCTACACCTTC | CASSPRDRGLFGGYTF | TRBV27 | - | TRBD1 | 16 | TRBJ1-2
TGTGCCAGCAGTTTGCTTGGGGGCCAAGAGACCCAGTACTTC | CASSLLGGQETQYF | TRBV27 | - | - | 14 | TRBJ2-5
TGTGCCAGCAGCTCCTCCGGGACACCGTCCTGGGAGCAGTACTTC | CASSSSGTPSWEQYF | TRBV7-9 | - | - | 15 | TRBJ2-7
TGTGCCAGCAGTGACAGGACAGGGAATGGCTACACCTTC | CASSDRTGNGYTF | TRBV6-4 | once | TRBD1 | 13 | TRBJ1-2
TGTGCCAGCAGCTCGGCCCAATCCTACGAGCAGTACTTC | CASSSAQSYEQYF | TRBV7-3 | - | - | 13 | TRBJ2-7
TGTGCCAGCAGCTACCGAAGGGGTGAGACTGAAGCTTTCTTT | CASSYRRGETEAFF | TRBV11-3 | - | - | 14 | TRBJ1-1
TGTGCCAGCAGTTACTTCACAGATTTCTCTGGAAACACCATATATTTT | CASSYFTDFSGNTIYF | TRBV6-6 | - | - | 16 | TRBJ1-3
TGTGCCAGCAGTTATGCTCGCGAAAAACTGTTTTTT | CASSYAREKLFF | TRBV6-6 | - | - | 12 | TRBJ1-4
TGCGCCAGCAGCTTGGCCCCCTACGAGCAGTACTTC | CASSLAPYEQYF | TRBV5-1 | - | - | 12 | TRBJ2-7
TGTGCCTGGAAACCTGGGGCCAACGTCCTGACTTTC | CAWKPGANVLTF | TRBV30 | - | - | 12 | TRBJ2-6
TGTGCCAGCAGCTTTATGGGAGAAGTCTACGAGCAGTACTTC | CASSFMGEVYEQYF | TRBV11-1 | - | - | 14 | TRBJ2-7
TGTGCCAGCAGTGACGGCAGCAATCAGCCCCAGCATTTT | CASSDGSNQPQHF | TRBV6-4 | once | - | 13 | TRBJ1-5
TGTGCCAGCAGTCTCGACGGGGGGGTTTGGGGCAATCAGCCCCAGCATTTT | CASSLDGGVWGNQPQHF | TRBV5-4 | - | - | 17 | TRBJ1-5
TGTGCCAGCAGCTTAGGGGGACAGGGCGGGCAGTACTTC | CASSLGGQGGQYF | TRBV7-9 | - | TRBD1 | 13 | TRBJ2-7
TGTGCCAGCAGTCCTCGCGCTGGGGCCAACGTCCTGACTTTC | CASSPRAGANVLTF | TRBV27 | - | - | 14 | TRBJ2-6
TGTGCCTGGAGACTAGCGGGAACCAATGAGCAGTTCTTC | CAWRLAGTNEQFF | TRBV30 | - | TRBD2 | 13 | TRBJ2-1
TGCGCCAGCAGCCCTCCGGGCGGGAGAGGGGAGCTGTTTTTT | CASSPPGGRGELFF | TRBV10-1 | - | TRBD2 | 14 | TRBJ2-2
TGTGCCAGCAGAAGGGGTAGCGGGAAGATAGATACGCAGTATTTT | CASRRGSGKIDTQYF | TRBV27 | - | TRBD2 | 15 | TRBJ2-3
TGTGCCGCACGCCGGGACACCGTCTCCTACGAGCAGTACTTC | CAARRDTVSYEQYF | TRBV6-5 | - | - | 14 | TRBJ2-7
TGTGCCAGCAGTTACAGGACAGGGAGGTACGAGCAGTACTTC | CASSYRTGRYEQYF | TRBV27 | - | TRBD1 | 14 | TRBJ2-7
TGTGCCAGCAGCCCTCCTTTCTCATCAGCCGAGCCGTATTTT | CASSPPFSSAEPYF | TRBV6-5 | - | - | 14 | TRBJ2-3
TGTGCCAGCAGTCTACTAGCGGGAACGGCCGAGCAGTACTTC | CASSLLAGTAEQYF | TRBV25-1 | few | TRBD2 | 14 | TRBJ2-7
TGTGCCAGCAGCCCAAACCTTATATTAGGACAGGGAAACGTCCATGAGCAGTTCTTC | CASSPNLILGQGNVHEQFF | TRBV11-2 | - | TRBD1 | 19 | TRBJ2-1
TGTGCCAGCCCGAGGGGCCAGGGCTTGGAGACCCAGTACTTC | CASPRGQGLETQYF | TRBV6-1 | - | - | 14 | TRBJ2-5
TGTGCCAGCTCACCACCACAGGGGGGGAACACTGAAGCTTTCTTT | CASSPPQGGNTEAFF | TRBV18 | - | TRBD1 | 15 | TRBJ1-1
TGTGCCAGCAGATCACTGGGGTCCTACCAGCCCCAGCATTTT | CASRSLGSYQPQHF | TRBV2 | - | - | 14 | TRBJ1-5
TGTGCCAGCGCGGGGGACAGGGGTGTGAGTGAGCAGTTCTTC | CASAGDRGVSEQFF | TRBV6-5 | - | TRBD1 | 14 | TRBJ2-1
TGTGCCAGCAGCCCGTCGGGAACTAGCGGGAGGGAAGAGACCCAGTACTTC | CASSPSGTSGREETQYF | TRBV7-9 | once | TRBD2 | 17 | TRBJ2-5
TGTGCCAGCAGTTACGCAGGGGGCGGGAACGAGCAGTACTTC | CASSYAGGGNEQYF | TRBV6-6 | - | TRBD1 | 14 | TRBJ2-7
TGCGCCAGCAGTGAGGGGAAGGGGGACACAGATACGCAGTATTTT | CASSEGKGDTDTQYF | TRBV10-1 | once | - | 15 | TRBJ2-3
TGTGCCAGCAGCCCTACAGGGGGCGGGGAGACCCAGTACTTC | CASSPTGGGETQYF | TRBV4-2 | - | TRBD1 | 14 | TRBJ2-5
TGTGCCAGCAGTTTCCGCGGAAATGAAAAACTGTTTTTT | CASSFRGNEKLFF | TRBV27 | - | - | 13 | TRBJ1-4
TGCGCCAGCAGCTCTCCTTCAACTAGCGGGAGCGAGCAGTACTTC | CASSSPSTSGSEQYF | TRBV5-1 | - | TRBD2 | 15 | TRBJ2-7
TGTGCCAGCAGGGAGACTAGTTCGTCCTACAATGAGCAGTTCTTC | CASRETSSSYNEQFF | TRBV6-1 | - | - | 15 | TRBJ2-1
TGTGCCAGCAGCCCACGAACGGTGGACAGGGACAAAAACATTCAGTACTTC | CASSPRTVDRDKNIQYF | TRBV11-2 | - | TRBD1 | 17 | TRBJ2-4
TGTGCCAGCAGTTTATGGGACAGAGCTAACTATGGCTACACCTTC | CASSLWDRANYGYTF | TRBV28 | - | - | 15 | TRBJ1-2
TGTGCCAGCAGCTTAATGGCAGGGTCTAATGAGCAGTTCTTC | CASSLMAGSNEQFF | TRBV11-2 | - | - | 14 | TRBJ2-1